The entry that follows covers one T cell receptor (beta chain) sequence. The antigen is not known. The read ends 3 residues before the CDR3 terminus; that terminus is restored from the germline J gene. This sample was taken from a study of T cells in women clearing cervical HPV infection. Background on the study: Controls were women whose single incident HPV16 infection cleared within 12 months without precancer or cancer.

TCR beta CDR3 amplified by multiplex PCR from approximately 1,200 ng genomic DNA. Sequencing was performed with immunoSEQ multiplex PCR; in TCRdb, only in-frame clones are kept and a portion is missing. Here the sample table reports some 21,000 clones. Notes on the study in general: Cases carried less TRBV6-7 than controls: roughly 0.11% versus 0.16%.

The germline V gene has CDR1 DFQATT and CDR2 SNEGSKA (reference sequence). The CDR3 loop spans 17 amino acids. Trimming left V 0 bases short and J 3 bases short, with 18 bases between. Prevalent HPV16 infections were excluded; only incident single HPV16 infections included. The material sequenced was blood buffy coat. The receptor was derived from a woman aged 18 to 69 with a cervical HPV16 infection that either progressed to CIN3+ or cleared (not recorded which). J is TRBJ1-5 and V is TRBV20-1; no clear D gene. CDR3 in amino acids: CSARDLLNSGSNQPQHF. The DNA read from the CDR3 is TGCAGTGCTAGAGATCTATTGAATTCCGGGTCCAATCAGCCC.